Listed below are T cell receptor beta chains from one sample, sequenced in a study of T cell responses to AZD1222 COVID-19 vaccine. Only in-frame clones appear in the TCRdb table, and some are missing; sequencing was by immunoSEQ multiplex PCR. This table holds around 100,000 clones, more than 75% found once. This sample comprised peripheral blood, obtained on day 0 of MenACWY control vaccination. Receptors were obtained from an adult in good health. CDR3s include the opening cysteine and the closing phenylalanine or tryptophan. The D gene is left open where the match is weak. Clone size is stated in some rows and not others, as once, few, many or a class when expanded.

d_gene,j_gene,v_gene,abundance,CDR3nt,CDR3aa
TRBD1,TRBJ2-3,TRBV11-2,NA,TGTGCCAGCAGCGCCCGGGACAGGGCCGAATCCACAGATACGCAGTATTTT,CASSARDRAESTDTQYF
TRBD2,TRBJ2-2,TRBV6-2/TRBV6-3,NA,TGTGCCAGCAGTTTCCCCTTGGGACTAGCGGGAGAGGACAACACCGGGGAGCTGTTTTTT,CASSFPLGLAGEDNTGELFF
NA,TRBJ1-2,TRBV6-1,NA,TGTGCCAGCAGTGAAGGTGTCGAGGTTAACTATGGCTACACCTTC,CASSEGVEVNYGYTF
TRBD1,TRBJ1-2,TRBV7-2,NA,TGTGCCAGCAGCTTAGATGGATCGGGCAGGGGGGGCTTCGGCTACACCTTC,CASSLDGSGRGGFGYTF
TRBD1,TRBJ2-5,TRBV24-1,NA,TGTGCCACCAGGGGGACAGGGGGAAAGACCCAGTACTTC,CATRGTGGKTQYF
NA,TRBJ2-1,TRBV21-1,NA,TGTGCCAGCAGGAACCCTGGGGGATATTGGATCTCCTACAATGAGCAGTTCTTC,CASRNPGGYWISYNEQFF
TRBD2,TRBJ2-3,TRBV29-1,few,TGCAGCGTTGAAGATGGACTAGCTGTGTCAGATACGCAGTATTTT,CSVEDGLAVSDTQYF
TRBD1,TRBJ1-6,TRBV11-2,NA,TGTGCCAGCAGCTTAGATCACAGGGGCTATTCACCCCTCCACTTT,CASSLDHRGYSPLHF
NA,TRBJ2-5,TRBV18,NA,TGTGCCAGCTCACCGCCGGGACCACAAGAGACCCAGTACTTC,CASSPPGPQETQYF
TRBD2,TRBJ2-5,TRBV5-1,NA,TGCGCCAGCAGCTTGGTTGGCGGGAGGAGTCAAGAGACCCAGTACTTC,CASSLVGGRSQETQYF
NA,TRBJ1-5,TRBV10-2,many,TGCGCCAGCAGTGAGTCGGGGAGTCAGCCCCAGCATTTT,CASSESGSQPQHF
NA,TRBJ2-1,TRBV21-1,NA,TGTGCCAGCAGCAAAGCAGGGGTCTCCTACAATGAGCAGTTCTTC,CASSKAGVSYNEQFF
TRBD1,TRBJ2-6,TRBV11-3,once,TGTGCCAGCAGTACACAGGGGAGCTCTGGGGCCAACGTCCTGACTTTC,CASSTQGSSGANVLTF
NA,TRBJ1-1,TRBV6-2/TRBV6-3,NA,TGTGCCAGCAGTCGTAACACTGAAGCTTTCTTT,CASSRNTEAFF
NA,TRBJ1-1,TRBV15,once,TGTGCCACCAGCAGTTGGATGAGGACTGAAGCTTTCTTT,CATSSWMRTEAFF
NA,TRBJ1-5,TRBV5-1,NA,TGCGCCAGCAGCTGGGGGGGCGAGGGTCAGCCCCAGCATTTT,CASSWGGEGQPQHF
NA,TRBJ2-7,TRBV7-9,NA,TGTGCCAGCAGCCCAGACAGTTCCGAGCAGTACTTC,CASSPDSSEQYF
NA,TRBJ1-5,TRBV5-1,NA,TGCGCCAGCAGCCCTTATCCAGGGATCAATCAGCCCCAGCATTTT,CASSPYPGINQPQHF
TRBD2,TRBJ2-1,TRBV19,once,TGTGCCAGTAGTATTCCGGGACTAGCGGGAGGACAGTCCTACAATGAGCAGTTCTTC,CASSIPGLAGGQSYNEQFF
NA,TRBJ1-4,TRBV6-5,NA,TGTGCCAGCAGGACCGACAGCACTGGTGAAAAACTGTTTTTT,CASRTDSTGEKLFF
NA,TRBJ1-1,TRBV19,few,TGTGCCAGTAGTATTGGGACCCCCGGCACTGAAGCTTTCTTT,CASSIGTPGTEAFF
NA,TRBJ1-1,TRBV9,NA,TGTGCCAGCAGCGTAGGGCCGACAGACCCCACTGAAGCTTTCTTT,CASSVGPTDPTEAFF
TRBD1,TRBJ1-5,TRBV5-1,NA,TGCGCCAGCAGCTTGTTAGGGGGCCGGAATCAGCCCCAGCATTTT,CASSLLGGRNQPQHF
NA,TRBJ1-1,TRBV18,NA,TGTGCCAGCTCACCTCCGGGCCGGAACACTGAAGCTTTCTTT,CASSPPGRNTEAFF
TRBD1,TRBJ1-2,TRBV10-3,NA,TGTGCCATCAGTGAGTCGACGGGACAGGGGGTAAACTATGGCTACACCTTC,CAISESTGQGVNYGYTF
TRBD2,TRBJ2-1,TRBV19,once,TGTGCCAGTACCCTAATTGGCGGGAGCTATGAGCAGTTCTTC,CASTLIGGSYEQFF
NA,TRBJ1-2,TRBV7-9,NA,TGTGCCAGCAGCTTTGGTAATACCGGGACAAGCTATGGCTACACCTTC,CASSFGNTGTSYGYTF
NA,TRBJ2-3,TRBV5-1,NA,TGCGCCAGCAGCCCCGGGTCCCGGGGAGAGACGCAGTATTTT,CASSPGSRGETQYF
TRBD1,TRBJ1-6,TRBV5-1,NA,TGCGCCAGCAGAACATTAACCGGGACAGGGGGCCGCTCACCCCTCCACTTT,CASRTLTGTGGRSPLHF
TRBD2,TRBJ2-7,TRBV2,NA,TGTGCCAGCAGGGGACTAGCGGGACCCTACGAGCAGTACTTC,CASRGLAGPYEQYF
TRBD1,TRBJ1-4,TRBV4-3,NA,TGCGCCAGCAGCCAAGGGGCCGGGACAGGGATTGAAAAACTGTTTTTT,CASSQGAGTGIEKLFF
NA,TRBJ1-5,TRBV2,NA,TGTGCCAGCAGTGAGTTCAGTTTTTATCAGCCCCAGCATTTT,CASSEFSFYQPQHF
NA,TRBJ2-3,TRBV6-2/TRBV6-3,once,TGTGCCAGCAGTTACTCGACCGAATCAATAACAGATACGCAGTATTTT,CASSYSTESITDTQYF
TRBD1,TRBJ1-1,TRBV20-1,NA,TGCAGATACGACAGGGACTTTGAAGCTTTCTTT,CRYDRDFEAFF
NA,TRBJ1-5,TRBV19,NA,TGTGCCAGTAGTATAGATGGTTCACCCATGATCCAGCCCCAGCATTTT,CASSIDGSPMIQPQHF
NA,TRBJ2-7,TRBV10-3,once,TGTGCCATCAAGGGGTCCTACGAGCAGTACTTC,CAIKGSYEQYF
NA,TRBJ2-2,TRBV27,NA,TGTGCCAGCAGTGACGGAGGGGGCGGCGGGGAGCTGTTTTTT,CASSDGGGGGELFF
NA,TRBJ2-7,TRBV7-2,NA,TGTGCCAGCAGCTCCCCCCAGATAGCGTACGTCGAGCAGTACTTC,CASSSPQIAYVEQYF
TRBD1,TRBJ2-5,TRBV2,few,TGTGCCAGTATGACAGGGGGCTGGGAGACCCAGTACTTC,CASMTGGWETQYF
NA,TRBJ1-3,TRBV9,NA,TGTGCCAGCAGCGCAGGGCGGGGTCCTCCCTCTGGAAACACCATATATTTT,CASSAGRGPPSGNTIYF
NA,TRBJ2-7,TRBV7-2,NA,TGTGCCAGCAGCTTAGGAACCTACGAGCAGTACTTC,CASSLGTYEQYF
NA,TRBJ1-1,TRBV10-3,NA,TGTGCCATCAGTTCCGGGCCGAACACTGAAGCTTTCTTT,CAISSGPNTEAFF
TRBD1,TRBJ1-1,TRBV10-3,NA,TGTGCCATCAGTGACCCGACAGCAGGGGGCAGAGCTGAAGCTTTCTTT,CAISDPTAGGRAEAFF
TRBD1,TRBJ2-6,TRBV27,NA,TGTGCCAGCAGGCTAGGGGGCTGGGCCAACGTCCTGACTTTC,CASRLGGWANVLTF
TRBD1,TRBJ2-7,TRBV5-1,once,TGCGCCAGCAGCTCCCGACAGGGGCACTCCTACGAGCAGTACTTC,CASSSRQGHSYEQYF
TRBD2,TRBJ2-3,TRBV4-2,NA,TGTGCCAGCAGCCCGTCCGGGGGGACTAGCACAGATACGCAGTATTTT,CASSPSGGTSTDTQYF
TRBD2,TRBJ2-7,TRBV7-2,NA,TGTGCCAGCAGCTTAGGACTAGCTACCACCTACGAGCAGTACTTC,CASSLGLATTYEQYF
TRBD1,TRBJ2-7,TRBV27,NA,TGTGCCAGCAGTCTTCTGACAGGGGGGGCCTACGAGCAGTACTTC,CASSLLTGGAYEQYF
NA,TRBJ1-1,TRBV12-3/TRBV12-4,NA,TGTGCCAGCAGTTTAAGCTTGAACACTGAAGCTTTCTTT,CASSLSLNTEAFF
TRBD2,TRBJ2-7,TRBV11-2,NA,TGTGCCAGCAGCTTAGGGAGCGGGAGAGGGTACGAGCAGTACTTC,CASSLGSGRGYEQYF
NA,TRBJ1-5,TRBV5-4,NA,TGTGCCAGCAGCTTGGGGGGAAGCAATCAGCCCCAGCATTTT,CASSLGGSNQPQHF
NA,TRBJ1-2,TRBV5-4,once,TGTGCCAGCAGGCATGGCGGGTTACTCTATGGCTACACCTTC,CASRHGGLLYGYTF
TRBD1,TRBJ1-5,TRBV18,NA,TGTGCCAGCTCACCCACAGGGGATCAGCCCCAGCATTTT,CASSPTGDQPQHF
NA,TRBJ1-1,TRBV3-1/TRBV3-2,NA,TGTGCCAGCACCCTAGGCGGGGGGAAGACTGAAGCTTTCTTT,CASTLGGGKTEAFF
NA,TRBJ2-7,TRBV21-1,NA,TGTGCCAGCAGGAGACAGGGAGTTAGCCACGAGCAGTACTTC,CASRRQGVSHEQYF